These T cell receptor beta chains were read from a single sample in a study of blood T cells in healthy people across ages. Via MiXCR, TCRdb re-called the 5' RACE reads, giving one row per CDR3 protein. The top ten hold around a third of the sample, which has roughly 680,000 distinct CDR3 sequences, about half seen once. What was sequenced was blood. These receptors all stem from a woman aged 55-69 years in good health. Each CDR3 is given with its conserved first and last residue. The D gene is left open where the match is weak. Clone size is stated in some rows and not others, as once, few, many or a class when expanded.

j_call d_call clone_size v_call cdr3_nt cdr3_aa
TRBJ1-2 - - TRBV20-1 TGCAGTGCTAGAGCCGACAGTAACTATGGCTACACCTTC CSARADSNYGYTF
TRBJ2-7 TRBD1 - TRBV29-1 TGCAGCGTCGTCGCCGGGGGGGACAGGGGCCCCTACGAGCAGTACTTC CSVVAGGDRGPYEQYF
TRBJ2-2 TRBD2 once TRBV7-9 TGTGCCAGCAGCTTCCTGCAGCGGGAGGACGGGGAGCTGTTTTTT CASSFLQREDGELFF
TRBJ1-5 - - TRBV27 TGTGCCACCAGGAGGGCAGCCGATAGCAATCAGCCCCAGCATTTT CATRRAADSNQPQHF
TRBJ2-7 TRBD2 - TRBV6-2/TRBV6-3 TGTGCCAGCAGTTACGGCGGGAGGGCCAGGGAGCAGTACTTC CASSYGGRAREQYF
TRBJ1-5 - few TRBV29-1 TGCAGCGTCAGCTACCAACCAGGGGATCAGCCCCAGCATTTT CSVSYQPGDQPQHF
TRBJ2-3 - - TRBV28 TGTGCCAGCAGTGCCCTTGTTGGTTCGCAGTATTTT CASSALVGSQYF
TRBJ2-1 TRBD2 few TRBV2 TGTGCCAGCGTACGGGGGGGCTACAATGAGCAGTTCTTC CASVRGGYNEQFF
TRBJ2-7 - few TRBV12-3/TRBV12-4 TGTGCCAGCAGTTTAGACCAAGGGAGCTACGAGCAGTACTTC CASSLDQGSYEQYF
TRBJ2-3 TRBD2 - TRBV3-1 TGTGCCAGCACCCAAGTTAGGACTAGCGGCACAGATACGCAGTATTTT CASTQVRTSGTDTQYF
TRBJ2-7 - once TRBV20-1 TGCAGTGCTAGGGGACTTTTCTACAATGAGCAGTACTTC CSARGLFYNEQYF
TRBJ1-2 - few TRBV27 TGTGCCAGCAGACCAACAGGGACGGCTAACTATGGCTACACCTTC CASRPTGTANYGYTF
TRBJ2-1 TRBD2 - TRBV7-9 TGTGCCAGCAGCTTATGGGGTAGCGGGAACGTACAGTTCTTC CASSLWGSGNVQFF
TRBJ2-3 TRBD2 - TRBV20-1 TGCAGAGCTAGCGGAGACACAGATACGCAGTATTTT CRASGDTDTQYF
TRBJ2-5 - - TRBV5-1 TGCGCCAGCAGCTTGGTGCATCCGAAAGAGACCCAGTACTTC CASSLVHPKETQYF
TRBJ2-1 - - TRBV20-1 TGCAGTGCTATAGTCTGGACGGTTGGGAATGAGCAGTTCTTC CSAIVWTVGNEQFF
TRBJ2-6 - - TRBV7-2 TGTGCCAGCAGCTTTGCAGACAGTGCCTCTGGGGCCAACGTCCTGACTTTC CASSFADSASGANVLTF
TRBJ1-2 - - TRBV30 TGTGCCTGGGGAGAGTTACAGGGTGCTTATGGCTACACCTTC CAWGELQGAYGYTF
TRBJ2-7 TRBD1 few TRBV7-2 TGTGCCAGCAGCTTAGCCCAGGGGGCAAACGAGCAGTACTTC CASSLAQGANEQYF
TRBJ2-5 TRBD2 - TRBV20-1 TGCAGTGCTAGCCCCGGGAGGACCACAGAGACCCAGTACTTC CSASPGRTTETQYF
TRBJ1-1 - - TRBV2 TGTGCCAGCAGATACCTAGGGGATTTGGGGACTGAAGCTTTCTTT CASRYLGDLGTEAFF
TRBJ2-1 - - TRBV11-2 TGTGCCAGCAGCTTATTGTGGACGAACGGCGAGCAGTTCTTC CASSLLWTNGEQFF
TRBJ2-7 TRBD1 few TRBV28 TGTGCCAGCAGTTTCCCCGGGACAGGGGGATTCTACGAGCAGTACTTC CASSFPGTGGFYEQYF
TRBJ2-3 TRBD2 few TRBV5-1 TGCGCCAGCAGCTTGACGTTAGCGGGAATGGATACGCAGTATTTT CASSLTLAGMDTQYF
TRBJ2-7 TRBD1 - TRBV29-1 TGCAGCGTAGCGAGTCAGGGGGACATTCGGTACTTC CSVASQGDIRYF
TRBJ2-5 TRBD2 few TRBV20-1 TGCAGTGCTCCCATGCGGGGGGAGACCCAGTACTTC CSAPMRGETQYF